The entry that follows covers one T cell receptor (beta chain) sequence. The sample holds a few counts of this clone. Its cognate antigen has yet to be identified. There are no base qualities to consult, and no much larger clone falls within one base. The sample originates from a study of blood T cell repertoires in COVID-19 (dated by TCRdb to the early 2020s). A note on the overall study: Collaborator samples came from the United States, Italy and Spain and covered acute and convalescent phases of COVID-19. The repertoires were released in a freely available public database intended as a resource for research on the immune response to SARS-CoV-2. Subjects who had been exposed to COVID-19, were actively infected with it, or had recovered from it provided the deeply sampled blood TCRbeta repertoires that made up the dataset. Where available, HLA class I and class II types were obtained from metadata supplied by the sample provider rather than from assay-based typing. The material from the prospective study consisted of cDNA or gDNA derived from T cells, B-cell-depleted T cells, or PBMCs. Samples came from the ongoing ImmuneRACE study (first 160 participants) plus 1,254 subjects from 6 global collaborators. Sample metadata almost always included a de-identified subject ID, COVID-19 status, age in years and sex.

The collaborating institutions used their own protocols to collect whole blood in K2EDTA tubes. For TCRbeta analysis, collaborator samples were shipped as frozen whole blood, as isolated PBMCs, or as DNA extracted from either sample type. V ends up 5 bases short and J 3 bases short, with an unmatched junction base count of 4. The CDR3 holds 14 amino acids from the cysteine to the phenylalanine. Kept here is only the CDR3 DNA, which spans 42 bases and is read in frame from base 1. CDR1 and CDR2, looked up from the germline V gene (reference sequence), are LNHDA and SQIVND. Summary of the overall study and its limitations: The amount of clinical and demographic metadata varied by source and participant and was provided uncurated.

TCRbeta CDR3 regions were amplified from genomic DNA using the immunoSEQ Assay, a bias-controlled multiplex PCR. The published analysis was carried out like this. The number of nucleated cells in each sample was estimated by amplification of reference gene primers within the assay. To quantify the absolute abundance of each unique TCRbeta CDR3 rearrangement, sequence reads were collapsed and filtered. Productive Simpson clonality was computed per sample as the square root of Simpson's diversity index over productive rearrangements. This is the immuneACCESS table as TCRdb keeps it, with only in-frame sequences that have V and J called. A part of the clones is gone; compared with another copy, unresolved V genes explain less than half, and the rest is unexplained. V, J and clone size were drawn from that table, and D and trimming were deduced from the DNA. The sample profile shows around 100,000 clones; around four fifths of them were found once. Together, the top ten hold 12% of the sample.

This receptor chain uses TRBV19 and TRBJ1-5, with 7 middle bases fitting TRBD1. Sequenced material: peripheral blood. This TCR derives from a woman in her seventies with acute or convalescent COVID-19. DNA sequence: TGTGCCAGTAGTGGAGACAGGGACAATCAGCCCCAGCATTTT. Its amino acids are CASSGDRDNQPQHF.